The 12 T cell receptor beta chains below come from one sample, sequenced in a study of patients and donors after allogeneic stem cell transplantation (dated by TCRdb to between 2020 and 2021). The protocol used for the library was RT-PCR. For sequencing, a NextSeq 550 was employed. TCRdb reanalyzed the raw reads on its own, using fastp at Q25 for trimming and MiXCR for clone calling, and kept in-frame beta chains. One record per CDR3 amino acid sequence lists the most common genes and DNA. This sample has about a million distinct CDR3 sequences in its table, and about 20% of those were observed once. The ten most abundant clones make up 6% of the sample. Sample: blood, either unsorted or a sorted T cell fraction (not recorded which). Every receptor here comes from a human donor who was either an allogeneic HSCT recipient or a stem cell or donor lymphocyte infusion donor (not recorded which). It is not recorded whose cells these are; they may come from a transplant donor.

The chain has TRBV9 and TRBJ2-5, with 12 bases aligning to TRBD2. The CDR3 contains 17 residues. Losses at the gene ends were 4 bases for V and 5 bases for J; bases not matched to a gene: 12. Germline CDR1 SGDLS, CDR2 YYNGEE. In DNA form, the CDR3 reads TGTGCCAGCAGCCCCCTAGCGGGGGGGCGTAAAGGCGAGACCCAGTACTTC. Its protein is CASSPLAGGRKGETQYF.

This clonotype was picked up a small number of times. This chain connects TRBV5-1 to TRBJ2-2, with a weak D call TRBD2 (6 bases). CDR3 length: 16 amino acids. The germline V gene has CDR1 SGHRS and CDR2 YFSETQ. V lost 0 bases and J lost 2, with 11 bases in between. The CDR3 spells CASSLALAINTGELFF. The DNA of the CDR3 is TGCGCCAGCAGCTTGGCGCTAGCGATTAACACCGGGGAGCTGTTTTTT.

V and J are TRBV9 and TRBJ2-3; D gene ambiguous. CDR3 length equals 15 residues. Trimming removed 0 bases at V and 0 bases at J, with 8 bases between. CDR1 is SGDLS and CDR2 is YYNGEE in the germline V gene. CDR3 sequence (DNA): TGTGCCAGCAGCGTAGAGGCAGGTAGCACAGATACGCAGTATTTT. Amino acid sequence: CASSVEAGSTDTQYF.

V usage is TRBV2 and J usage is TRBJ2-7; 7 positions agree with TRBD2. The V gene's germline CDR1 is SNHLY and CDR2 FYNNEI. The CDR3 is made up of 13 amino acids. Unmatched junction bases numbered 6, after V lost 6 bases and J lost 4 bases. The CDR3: CASRSGGRYEQYF. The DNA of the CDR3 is TGTGCCAGCAGGTCCGGCGGGAGATACGAGCAGTACTTC.

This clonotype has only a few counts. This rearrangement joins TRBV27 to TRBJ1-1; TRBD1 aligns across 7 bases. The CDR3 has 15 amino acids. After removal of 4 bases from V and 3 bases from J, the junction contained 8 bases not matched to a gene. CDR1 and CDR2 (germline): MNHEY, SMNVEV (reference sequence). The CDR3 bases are TGTGCCAGCAGTTGGGGGGCGACAGGGCACACTGAAGCTTTCTTT. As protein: CASSWGATGHTEAFF.

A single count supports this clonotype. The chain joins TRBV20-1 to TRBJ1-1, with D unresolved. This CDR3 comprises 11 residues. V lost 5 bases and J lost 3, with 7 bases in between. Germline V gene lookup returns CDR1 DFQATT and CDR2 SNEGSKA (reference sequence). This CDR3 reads CSAAADTEAFF. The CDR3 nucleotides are TGCAGTGCTGCCGCTGACACTGAAGCTTTCTTT.

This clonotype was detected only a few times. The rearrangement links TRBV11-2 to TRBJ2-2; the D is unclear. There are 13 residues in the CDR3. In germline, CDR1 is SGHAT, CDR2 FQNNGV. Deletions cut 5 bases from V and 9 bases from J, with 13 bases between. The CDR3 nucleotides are TGTGCCAGCAGCCCTCGGGTTGTGTGGGAGCTGTTTTTT. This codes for CASSPRVVWELFF.

The CDR3 here is CASSLRGASSYEQYF. CDR3 coding DNA: TGTGCCAGCAGCTTGCGGGGCGCAAGCTCCTACGAGCAGTACTTC. This chain connects TRBV5-4 to TRBJ2-7, with D perhaps given as TRBD1 or TRBD2 (5 bases each). This CDR3 contains 15 residues. Trimming stripped 1 base from V and 0 bases from J, with 11 bases between. CDR1 and CDR2 (germline): SGHNT, YYREEE (reference sequence).

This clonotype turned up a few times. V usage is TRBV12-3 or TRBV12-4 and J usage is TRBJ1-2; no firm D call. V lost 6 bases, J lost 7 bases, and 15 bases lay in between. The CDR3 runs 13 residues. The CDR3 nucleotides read TGTGCCAGCAGGGTTACCGCCCGGGGTGGCTACACCTTC. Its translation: CASRVTARGGYTF.

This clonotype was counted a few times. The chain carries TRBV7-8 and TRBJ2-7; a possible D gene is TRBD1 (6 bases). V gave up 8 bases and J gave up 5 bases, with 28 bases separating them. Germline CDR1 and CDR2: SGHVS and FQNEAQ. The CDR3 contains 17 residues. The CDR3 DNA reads TGTGCCAGCTGCAAGACGATAGGGGGACCAAAGGGAAACGAGCAGTACTTC. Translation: CASCKTIGGPKGNEQYF.

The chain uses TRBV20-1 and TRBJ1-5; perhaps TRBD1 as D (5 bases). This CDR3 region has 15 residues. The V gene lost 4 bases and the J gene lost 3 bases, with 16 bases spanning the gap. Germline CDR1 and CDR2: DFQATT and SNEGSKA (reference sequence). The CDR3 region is CSATLGRVLNQPQHF. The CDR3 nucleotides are TGCAGTGCTACTTTGGGACGGGTCCTCAATCAGCCCCAGCATTTT.

The CDR3 DNA sequence: TGTGCCAGCAGTGATAGGACTAACTTTCATGAAAAACTGTTTTTT. As protein: CASSDRTNFHEKLFF. V is TRBV6-1 and J is TRBJ1-4; D not certain. The V gene's germline CDR1 is MNHNS and CDR2 SASEGT. The V end lost 3 bases, the J end lost 6 bases, and 14 bases lay between the germline ends. The CDR3 runs to 15 residues.